Below, 17 T cell receptor beta chains from the same sample are listed, as sequenced in a study of T cell changes during pregnancy in multiple sclerosis. Only in-frame clones appear in the TCRdb table, and some are missing; sequencing was by immunoSEQ multiplex PCR. This table has tens of thousands of clones, roughly 92% appearing once. Input material: peripheral blood. The receptors here all came from a female donor with multiple sclerosis, enrolled in a pregnancy study.

The rearrangement uses TRBV19 and TRBJ1-5; no firm D call. CDR3 length: 14 residues. V was pared by 6 bases and J by 5 bases, with 14 bases between. CDR1 and CDR2 from the germline V gene are LNHDA and SQIVND (reference sequence). CDR3 loop: CASRDFTSDQPQHF. CDR3 bases: TGTGCCAGTAGGGACTTCACGTCGGATCAGCCCCAGCATTTT.

This rearrangement joins TRBV5-1 to TRBJ2-5; the match to TRBD1 covers 10 bases. The CDR3 runs 18 residues. V trimming: 4 bases; J trimming: 5 bases; junction bases outside the gene matches: 17. Germline V gives CDR1 SGHRS, CDR2 YFSETQ. CDR3 coding DNA: TGCGCCAGCAGCCCTTTATGGACAGGGGGGATATCAGGGGAGACCCAGTACTTC. Residues: CASSPLWTGGISGETQYF.

This chain uses TRBV6-4 with TRBJ2-3; 12 nucleotides align to TRBD2. CDR1 is MRHNA, CDR2 SNTAGT, per germline. The V and J ends lost 3 bases and 7 bases, in that order; junction bases with no gene match: 5. The CDR3 is 15 amino acids. CDR3 coding DNA: TGTGCCAGCAGTGAGACTAGCGGGAGTAGTAATACGCAGTATTTT. Translating it yields CASSETSGSSNTQYF.

The table lists this clone with a count of one. The V call is TRBV14, the J call TRBJ1-5, with D unresolved. Germline-derived CDR1 and CDR2 are SGHDN and FVKESK. There are 13 residues in the CDR3. V gave up 1 base and J gave up 6 bases, with 7 bases separating them. This chain's CDR3 is CASSQVLGQPQHF. As DNA, the CDR3 is TGTGCCAGCAGCCAAGTCTTAGGTCAGCCCCAGCATTTT.

The CDR3 spells CASSSGTSGSNEQFF. Written as DNA, the CDR3 is TGTGCCAGCAGTAGCGGGACTAGCGGGAGTAATGAGCAGTTCTTC. The chain joins TRBV2 to TRBJ2-1; 14 positions agree with TRBD2. The CDR3 contains 15 residues. V lost 5 bases, J lost 7 bases, and 4 bases stayed unmatched. Germline loops: CDR1 SNHLY, CDR2 FYNNEI.

J is TRBJ1-1 and V is TRBV28; 9 bases line up with TRBD1. The CDR3 spans 16 residues. V shed 5 bases, J shed 5 bases, and the junction held 12 bases outside the gene matches. CDR1 and CDR2 (germline): MDHEN, SYDVKM. The CDR3 spells CASSPWTGADGTEAFF. The CDR3 DNA is TGTGCCAGCAGTCCATGGACAGGGGCGGATGGGACTGAAGCTTTCTTT.

The V and J genes are TRBV2 and TRBJ2-1, with unresolved D. CDR1 SNHLY and CDR2 FYNNEI come from the germline V gene. The CDR3 runs 11 residues. The V end lost 7 bases, the J end lost 2 bases, and 3 bases lay between the germline ends. Here the CDR3 reads CASTTYNEQFF. CDR3 nucleotide sequence: TGTGCCAGCACCACCTACAATGAGCAGTTCTTC.

The chain joins TRBV2 to TRBJ2-7; 12 nucleotides agree with TRBD1. Trimming took 7 bases from V and 6 from J; bases not matched to a gene: 7. This CDR3 comprises 14 residues. The germline CDR1 and CDR2 sequences are SNHLY and FYNNEI. CDR3 in DNA: TGTGCCAGCAAAACGGGACAGGGGGCGTCCGAGCAGTACTTC. As protein: CASKTGQGASEQYF.

This chain uses TRBV29-1 with TRBJ2-1; 13 nucleotides match TRBD2. Germline V gene lookup returns CDR1 SQVTM and CDR2 ANQGSEA. There are 16 residues in the CDR3. Trimming removed 4 bases from V and 5 bases from J; junction bases left unmatched: 8. The DNA for the CDR3 is TGCAGCGTTGGCACTAGCGGGAGGGAGGACCACAATGAGCAGTTCTTC. The encoded protein is CSVGTSGREDHNEQFF.

V gene TRBV21-1 combines with J gene TRBJ2-7; the table calls TRBD2, which could not be checked here. TRBV21-1 constitutes a pseudogene. The CDR3 length is 16 residues. As DNA, the CDR3 is TGTGCCAGCAGCAATCCAAAGGTCAGCGGGGACTACGAGCAGTACTTC. Translating it yields CASSNPKVSGDYEQYF.

The chain couples TRBV5-1 to TRBJ2-7; perhaps TRBD1 as D (7 bases). Trimming took 0 bases from V and 7 from J, leaving 20 bases between them. This CDR3 spans 16 amino acids. CDR1 SGHRS and CDR2 YFSETQ come from the germline V gene. CDR3 protein: CASSLAVRGGAGEQYF. In nucleotides, the CDR3 is TGCGCCAGCAGCTTGGCCGTTAGAGGGGGCGCGGGGGAGCAGTACTTC.

The chain couples TRBV12-1 to TRBJ1-1; TRBD1, as called in the table, went unchecked against the DNA. TRBV12-1 is a pseudogene segment. This CDR3 is built from 12 residues. Here the CDR3 DNA reads TGTGCCACAAGACTGACAGACACTGAAGCTTTCTTT. This gives the protein CATRLTDTEAFF.

The V and J genes are TRBV5-1 and TRBJ2-6; D call uncertain. V lost 5 bases, J lost 0 bases, and 6 bases lay in between. Germline V gene sequence: CDR1 SGHRS, CDR2 YFSETQ. CDR3 length equals 14 residues. The CDR3 sequence: CASRLSSGANVLTF. The CDR3 coding sequence is TGCGCCAGCAGGTTAAGCTCTGGGGCCAACGTCCTGACTTTC. The entire variable domain, with the rest obtained from reference TRBV5-1 and TRBJ2-6, is as follows: KAGVTQTPRYLIKTRGQQVTLSCSPISGHRSVSWYQQTPGQGLQFLFEYFSETQRNKGNFPGRFSGRQFSNSRSEMNVSTLELGDSALYLCASRLSSGANVLTFGAGSRLTVL.

The rearrangement links TRBV5-7 to TRBJ1-6; 9 bases fit TRBD1. TRBV5-7 is an open reading frame whose function is uncertain. The trim removed 5 bases at V and 10 bases at J, leaving 10 bases unmatched. This CDR3 region has 15 residues. The CDR3 region has the DNA TGTGCCAGCAGTTTCTTGAGACAGGGGGTATCACCCCTCCACTTT. It is translated as CASSFLRQGVSPLHF.

In this sample, this clone turned up once. The chain couples TRBV12-5 to TRBJ1-1; 10 bases align to TRBD1. Unmatched junction bases numbered 8, after V lost 3 bases and J lost 10 bases. CDR1 and CDR2 (germline): LGHNT, FRNRAP. This CDR3 is built from 14 residues. The DNA for the CDR3 is TGTGCTAGTGGTTTCCCCGGGACAGGGGCCCCAGCTTTCTTT. Residues: CASGFPGTGAPAFF.

DNA of the CDR3: TGTGCCAGCAGTTACTCGAGACAGGGTAACTATGGCTACACCTTC. This sequence encodes CASSYSRQGNYGYTF. This rearrangement joins TRBV6-5 to TRBJ1-2, with TRBD1 identical over 7 bases. CDR3 length: 15 amino acids. V lost 0 bases to trimming and J lost 1 base; unmatched junction nucleotides: 2. Germline V gives CDR1 MNHEY, CDR2 SVGAGI.

The chain recombines TRBV19 with TRBJ2-1; TRBD2 aligns across 9 bases. The CDR3 totals 16 residues. Germline CDR1 is LNHDA and CDR2 is SQIVND (reference sequence). With 3 bases clipped from V and 8 bases from J, the junction kept 11 bases outside the gene matches. The CDR3 DNA is TGTGCCAGTAGTATCCCAGGAGCGGGAGGTAGATATGAGCAGTTCTTC. Translating it yields CASSIPGAGGRYEQFF.